One and the same sample provided the 30 T cell receptor beta chains below, sequenced in a study of T cells in Graves' hyperthyroidism and ophthalmopathy. Regions amplified from RNA transcripts were the TCR beta CDR3 regions. HTBI primers were used for first-round RT-PCR of the TCR CDR3. TCRdb re-called the multiplex PCR reads through MiXCR, storing one row per CDR3 protein. The sample lists some 800,000 distinct CDR3 sequences; over 35% were seen once. Material for sequencing was blood. The receptors were sampled from a man aged 18 to 29 with Graves' hyperthyroidism.

The chain has TRBV20-1 and TRBJ2-7; 8 nucleotides match TRBD1. CDR3 length: 12 residues. V lost 5 bases to trimming and J lost 6 bases; unmatched junction nucleotides: 6. The germline V gene encodes CDR1 DFQATT and CDR2 SNEGSKA (reference sequence). This chain's CDR3 is CSAARQGPEQYF. The CDR3 bases are TGCAGTGCTGCCCGACAGGGGCCCGAGCAGTACTTC.

This clonotype was picked up many times. The chain employs TRBV25-1 and TRBJ1-2; D gene unclear. Germline CDR1 and CDR2: MGHDK and SYGVNS. The V and J ends lost 1 base and 2 bases respectively, with 8 bases between them. This CDR3 comprises 14 residues. CDR3 coding DNA: TGTGCCAGCAGTGAATTAGCCCGAAACTATGGCTACACCTTC. The encoded protein is CASSELARNYGYTF.

Here the CDR3 DNA reads TGCAGTGCTAGAGATGGGTCTACCCAAGAGACCCAGTACTTC. This encodes CSARDGSTQETQYF. This rearrangement joins TRBV20-1 to TRBJ2-5; D ambiguous. The CDR3 has 14 residues. CDR1 DFQATT and CDR2 SNEGSKA come from the germline V gene (reference sequence). The V and J ends lost 0 bases and 1 base respectively, with 9 bases between them.

This clonotype was seen many times. The chain combines TRBV29-1 with TRBJ1-1, with a tentative D call TRBD1 (6 bases). The CDR3 covers 11 residues. Germline assignment: CDR1 SQVTM and CDR2 ANQGSEA. V was trimmed by 5 bases and J by 10 bases, leaving 14 bases between them. The CDR3 region has the DNA TGCAGCGTTAGGGACACCCAAGGAGCTTTCTTT. Residues: CSVRDTQGAFF.

This chain uses TRBV11-2 with TRBJ2-3, with TRBD2 matching 7 bases. The CDR3 is 18 residues long. V lost 1 base to trimming and J lost 6 bases; unmatched junction nucleotides: 16. Germline V gene data show CDR1 as SGHAT and CDR2 as FQNNGV. CDR3 in DNA: TGTGCCAGCAGCTTAGTTTCGATATGGGCGGGAGATTTGGATACGCAGTATTTT. Its translation: CASSLVSIWAGDLDTQYF.

The gene calls are TRBV7-9 and TRBJ1-4; maybe TRBD1 (5 bases). V lost 1 base, J lost 5 bases, and 8 bases lay in between. The CDR3 length is 14 residues. Germline V gives CDR1 SEHNR, CDR2 FQNEAQ (reference sequence). CDR3 residues: CASSLVGENEKLFF. The CDR3 bases are TGTGCCAGCAGCTTAGTAGGGGAGAATGAAAAACTGTTTTTT.

This clonotype was seen at least ten times. The chain couples TRBV29-1 to TRBJ2-5, with D perhaps TRBD1 or TRBD2 (5 bases each). CDR3 size: 13 residues. Germline CDR1 reads SQVTM; CDR2 reads ANQGSEA. V was shortened by 0 bases and J by 2 bases, with 7 bases between the two germline ends. CDR3: CSVEEGVQETQYF. As DNA, the CDR3 is TGCAGCGTTGAAGAGGGGGTACAAGAGACCCAGTACTTC.

V is TRBV5-1 and J is TRBJ1-6, with D hard to call. The CDR3 is 16 amino acids. V was clipped by 4 bases and J by 6 bases, with 17 bases between them. From germline, CDR1 is SGHRS and CDR2 YFSETQ. For the CDR3, the DNA is TGCGCCAGCAGCCAACTCGGGTACAATGTTAATTCACCCCTCCACTTT. This codes for CASSQLGYNVNSPLHF.

This clonotype has just a few counts. This chain uses TRBV15 with TRBJ2-2; 7 bases line up with TRBD1. Trimming took 2 bases from V and 5 from J; bases not matched to a gene: 8. Germline V gene sequence: CDR1 LNHNV, CDR2 YYDKDF (reference sequence). There are 16 residues in the CDR3. This CDR3 reads CATSRPLRGSTGELFF. The CDR3 nucleotides are TGTGCCACCAGCAGACCACTCAGGGGGTCTACCGGGGAGCTGTTTTTT.

The rearrangement uses TRBV12-3 or TRBV12-4 and TRBJ2-7, with D possibly being TRBD2 (6 bases). The CDR3 spans 13 residues. V gave up 4 bases and J gave up 6 bases, with 13 bases separating them. CDR3 nucleotide sequence: TGTGCCAGCAGTTCGGGGGAGGACCTCGAGCAGTACTTC. Residues: CASSSGEDLEQYF.

This clonotype has a count of ten or more. The rearrangement links TRBV15 to TRBJ2-5; D not certain. CDR3 length equals 15 residues. CDR1 is LNHNV, CDR2 YYDKDF, per germline (reference sequence). Trimming took 0 bases from V and 7 from J, leaving 15 bases between them. The CDR3 reads CATSREARPPGTQYF. The CDR3, as DNA: TGTGCCACCAGCAGAGAGGCAAGACCCCCAGGGACCCAGTACTTC. The whole variable domain, filled in from reference TRBV15 and TRBJ2-5, reads DAMVIQNPRYQVTQFGKPVTLSCSQTLNHNVMYWYQQKSSQAPKLLFHYYDKDFNNEADTPDNFQSRRPNTSFCFLDIRSPGLGDTAMYLCATSREARPPGTQYFGPGTRLLVL.

The chain recombines TRBV7-9 with TRBJ1-1, with TRBD1 as a possible D gene (6 bases). CDR1 is SEHNR, CDR2 FQNEAQ, per germline (reference sequence). The CDR3 runs to 15 residues. V lost 2 bases and J 5 bases, leaving 15 bases between the germline ends. CDR3 amino acids: CASSLSTGRITEAFF. As DNA, the CDR3 is TGTGCCAGCAGCTTAAGCACAGGGAGGATTACTGAAGCTTTCTTT.

V usage is TRBV9 and J usage is TRBJ2-5; D is possibly TRBD2 (7 bases). Germline V gives CDR1 SGDLS, CDR2 YYNGEE. CDR3 length equals 14 residues. V was pared by 3 bases and J by 4 bases, with 13 bases between. This CDR3 reads CASSGGRGAETQYF. CDR3 DNA: TGTGCCAGCAGCGGAGGGAGGGGGGCAGAGACCCAGTACTTC.

V usage is TRBV11-1 and J usage is TRBJ1-3, with D unclear. V was clipped by 3 bases and J by 1 base, with 10 bases between them. The CDR3 loop spans 15 amino acids. Per the germline V gene, CDR1 is SGHAT and CDR2 is FQDESV (reference sequence). CDR3 sequence (DNA): TGTGCCAGCAGCTTCGGCGTCTCGTCTGGAAACACCATATATTTT. As protein: CASSFGVSSGNTIYF.

The CDR3 coding sequence is TGTGCCAGCAGCGTAGGGAGTAGCGGGGAATCCTACGAGCAGTACTTC. Translation gives CASSVGSSGESYEQYF. This rearrangement joins TRBV9 to TRBJ2-7, with 8 positions matching TRBD2. The J segment lost 1 base and the V segment lost 0 bases, leaving 6 bases of the junction unmatched. Germline assignment: CDR1 SGDLS and CDR2 YYNGEE. The CDR3 length is 16 residues.

J is TRBJ2-5 and V is TRBV4-1; a weak D match, TRBD1 (6 bases). V dropped 0 bases and J dropped 3 bases, with 14 bases sitting between them. The CDR3 runs 16 residues. Germline V gene lookup returns CDR1 MGHRA and CDR2 YSYEKL. In DNA form, the CDR3 reads TGCGCCAGCAGCCAAGACTTCCGGACAGAGGAAGAGACCCAGTACTTC. Translation: CASSQDFRTEEETQYF.

This clonotype showed up just once. This chain joins TRBV20-1 and TRBJ1-3, with D uncertain. V was pared by 7 bases and J by 3 bases, with 16 bases between. This CDR3 has 14 residues. In germline, CDR1 is DFQATT, CDR2 SNEGSKA (reference sequence). The CDR3 bases are TGCAGTGAAGGGAGGAGGACCCATGGAAACACCATATATTTT. Translation: CSEGRRTHGNTIYF.

This clonotype was recorded at least ten times. This chain joins TRBV7-6 and TRBJ1-1, with D perhaps TRBD1 (6 bases). The V end lost 8 bases, the J end lost 11 bases, and 21 bases lay between the germline ends. This CDR3 contains 13 residues. Germline CDR1 SGHVS, CDR2 FNYEAQ. Written as DNA, the CDR3 is TGTGCCAGCCGATCCCGGACAGCCTTGCGTGCTTTCTTT. Translating gives CASRSRTALRAFF.

The chain joins TRBV9 to TRBJ1-3; D is perhaps TRBD1 (6 bases). Per germline, CDR1 SGDLS and CDR2 YYNGEE. The CDR3 contains 15 residues. The V end was cut by 2 bases, the J end by 4 bases, with 13 bases between. The CDR3 nucleotides read TGTGCCAGCAGCGTTGACAGGATACCGGGAAACACCATATATTTT. This encodes CASSVDRIPGNTIYF.

This clonotype was observed many times. The chain couples TRBV29-1 to TRBJ2-2; a possible D gene is TRBD2 (5 bases). Trimming took 7 bases from V and 7 from J, leaving 13 bases between them. Per the germline V gene, CDR1 is SQVTM and CDR2 is ANQGSEA. The CDR3 sequence is 12 residues long. CDR3 region: CSAWLGGGELFF. In DNA, the CDR3 is TGCAGCGCGTGGCTTGGAGGCGGGGAGCTGTTTTTT.

This clonotype came up a few times. The rearrangement joins TRBV5-5 to TRBJ2-2; D ambiguous. The CDR3 totals 14 residues. Germline V lookup: CDR1 SGHKS, CDR2 YYEKEE (reference sequence). V dropped 2 bases and J dropped 5 bases, with 10 bases sitting between them. CDR3 loop: CASSLELLTGELFF. CDR3 DNA: TGTGCCAGCAGCTTAGAGTTGTTGACCGGGGAGCTGTTTTTT.

The J gene is TRBJ1-2, the V gene TRBV19; 8 bases fit TRBD1. Germline values: CDR1 LNHDA, CDR2 SQIVND (reference sequence). V gave up 4 bases and J gave up 6 bases; unmatched junction bases: 7. The CDR3 runs to 14 residues. The CDR3 spells CASSTRTGINGYTF. The CDR3 coding sequence is TGTGCCAGTAGTACGCGGACAGGGATAAATGGCTACACCTTC.

The rearrangement links TRBV5-1 to TRBJ2-5; D is perhaps TRBD1 or TRBD2 (5 bases each). The CDR3 has 16 residues. V was clipped by 0 bases and J by 5 bases, with 17 bases between them. Germline assignment: CDR1 SGHRS and CDR2 YFSETQ. Here the CDR3 DNA reads TGCGCCAGCAGCTTGGTCCAGGGAGAGTCCGGGGAGACCCAGTACTTC. It codes for CASSLVQGESGETQYF.

The chain couples TRBV12-3 or TRBV12-4 to TRBJ1-1; D uncertain. CDR3 length: 12 residues. DNA for the CDR3: TGTGCTAGTGGTTTGGGGTACACTGAAGCTTTCTTT. It encodes CASGLGYTEAFF.

This clonotype has a count of ten or more. The chain is built from TRBV19 and TRBJ1-1; TRBD1 matches at 8 bases. The J segment lost 4 bases and the V segment lost 6 bases, leaving 7 bases of the junction unmatched. CDR1 LNHDA and CDR2 SQIVND come from the germline V gene (reference sequence). The CDR3 has 14 residues. The CDR3 loop reads CASRPPDRATEAFF. CDR3 DNA: TGTGCCAGTAGACCGCCGGACAGGGCCACTGAAGCTTTCTTT.

This clonotype was seen a few times. V gene TRBV12-3 or TRBV12-4 combines with J gene TRBJ2-7; D tentatively reads TRBD1 or TRBD2 (5 bases each). V was cut by 6 bases and J by 0 bases, with 15 bases left in between. The CDR3 is 15 residues long. The CDR3 spells CASSHQGRASYEQYF. The DNA of the CDR3 is TGTGCCAGCAGCCACCAGGGACGAGCCTCCTACGAGCAGTACTTC.

At least ten counts were recorded for this clonotype. V gene TRBV9 combines with J gene TRBJ1-1; D uncertain. Looked up from germline, CDR1 is SGDLS and CDR2 is YYNGEE. The CDR3 spans 13 residues. Deletions cut 5 bases from V and 6 bases from J, with 14 bases between. CDR3 sequence: CASSSAVGPEAFF. In DNA, the CDR3 is TGTGCCAGCAGTTCCGCGGTGGGCCCTGAAGCTTTCTTT. Full variable domain (outside the CDR3, taken from reference TRBV9 and TRBJ1-1): DSGVTQTPKHLITATGQRVTLRCSPRSGDLSVYWYQQSLDQGLQFLIQYYNGEERAKGNILERFSAQQFPDLHSELNLSSLELGDSALYFCASSSAVGPEAFFGQGTRLTVV.

The sample holds a few counts of this clonotype. The chain uses TRBV6-5 and TRBJ1-2; TRBD1 agrees at 11 bases. The CDR3 consists of 14 residues. With 3 bases clipped from V and 8 bases from J, the junction kept 5 bases outside the gene matches. CDR1 is MNHEY and CDR2 is SVGAGI in the germline V gene. Written as DNA, the CDR3 is TGTGCCAGCAGTTATTGGGACAGGGGGGGAGGCTACACCTTC. Its protein product is CASSYWDRGGGYTF.

About this clonotype itself: A junction end diverges from the germline sequence, so it may reflect a read error. The chain joins TRBV5-1 to TRBJ2-5, with 8 bases identical to TRBD1. The germline CDR1 and CDR2 sequences are SGHRS and YFSETQ. CDR3 length: 13 residues. The CDR3 here is CASSVTGVQPQYF. CDR3 sequence (DNA): TGTGCCAGCAGCGTGACAGGGGTTCAGCCCCAGTACTTC. Based on the CDR3 plus reference TRBV5-1 and TRBJ2-5, the full variable domain is KAGVTQTPRYLIKTRGQQVTLSCSPISGHRSVSWYQQTPGQGLQFLFEYFSETQRNKGNFPGRFSGRQFSNSRSEMNVSTLELGDSALYLCASSVTGVQPQYFGPGTRLLVL.

This chain connects TRBV6-1 to TRBJ2-7, with a weak D call TRBD2 (6 bases). This CDR3 contains 16 residues. V was pared by 7 bases and J by 0 bases, with 19 bases between. The V gene's germline CDR1 is MNHNS and CDR2 SASEGT. CDR3 in DNA: TGTGCCAGCAACCAATTAGGGACTCCGAGCTCCTACGAGCAGTACTTC. Protein: CASNQLGTPSSYEQYF.